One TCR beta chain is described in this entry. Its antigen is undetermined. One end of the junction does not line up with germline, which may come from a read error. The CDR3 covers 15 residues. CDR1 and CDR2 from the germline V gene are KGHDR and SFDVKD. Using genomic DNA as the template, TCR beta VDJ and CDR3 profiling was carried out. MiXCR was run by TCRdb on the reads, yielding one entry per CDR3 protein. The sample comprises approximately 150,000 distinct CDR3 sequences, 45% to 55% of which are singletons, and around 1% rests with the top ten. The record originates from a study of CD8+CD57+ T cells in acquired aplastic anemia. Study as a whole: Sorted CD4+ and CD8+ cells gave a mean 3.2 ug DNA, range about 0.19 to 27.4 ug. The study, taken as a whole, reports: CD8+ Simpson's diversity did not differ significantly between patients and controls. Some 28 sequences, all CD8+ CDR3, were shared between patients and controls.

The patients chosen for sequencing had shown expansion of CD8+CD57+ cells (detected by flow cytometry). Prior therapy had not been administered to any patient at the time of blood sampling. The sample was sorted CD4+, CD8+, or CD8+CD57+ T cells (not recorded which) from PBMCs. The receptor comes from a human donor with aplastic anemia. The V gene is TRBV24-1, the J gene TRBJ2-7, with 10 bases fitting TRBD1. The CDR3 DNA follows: TGCGCCACCAGTGATACCGGGACAGGGGCCTACGAGCAGTACTTC. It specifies CATSDTGTGAYEQYF.